The rows below give T cell receptor beta chains drawn from one sample of a study of blood T cell repertoires in COVID-19. TCRdb keeps only in-frame clones here, not all; method: immunoSEQ multiplex PCR. The table includes over 250,000 clones, around 92% detected once. Sample: peripheral blood. These receptor sequences come from a person aged 18 to 35 with COVID-19, enrolled during active disease. Each CDR3 is given with its conserved first and last residue. The D gene is left open where the match is weak. Some rows have no size entry. The others give once, few or many, or a class for an expanded clone.

D: -; J: TRBJ2-1; V: TRBV11-3; size: -; CDR3: CASSFWGGYEQFF; DNA: TGTGCCAGCAGCTTTTGGGGGGGCTATGAGCAGTTCTTC
D: TRBD1; J: TRBJ1-2; V: TRBV19; size: -; CDR3: CASSFPGTTGGYGYTF; DNA: TGTGCCAGTTCCTTTCCGGGAACGACAGGGGGCTATGGCTACACCTTC
D: TRBD2; J: TRBJ2-4; V: TRBV19; size: once; CDR3: CASSMSGSGDIQYF; DNA: TGTGCCAGTAGTATGAGCGGGAGTGGGGACATTCAGTACTTC
D: -; J: TRBJ1-4; V: TRBV28; size: -; CDR3: CASSLRERGELFF; DNA: TGTGCCAGCAGTTTACGGGAGCGGGGGGAACTGTTTTTT
D: -; J: TRBJ2-2; V: TRBV2; size: -; CDR3: CASIRSQGAGELFF; DNA: TGTGCCAGCATTAGAAGCCAAGGGGCCGGGGAGCTGTTTTTT
D: -; J: TRBJ2-5; V: TRBV7-9; size: -; CDR3: CASSPPLSSLTRETQYF; DNA: TGTGCCAGCAGCCCCCCCCTTAGTAGCCTTACACGAGAGACCCAGTACTTC
D: TRBD1; J: TRBJ2-7; V: TRBV6-5; size: -; CDR3: CASSSGSGGYEQYF; DNA: TGTGCCAGCAGTTCGGGTTCAGGGGGCTACGAGCAGTACTTC
D: -; J: TRBJ2-3; V: TRBV5-6; size: -; CDR3: CASSFRESLTDTQYF; DNA: TGTGCCAGCAGCTTTCGAGAATCGCTGACAGATACGCAGTATTTT
D: -; J: TRBJ2-7; V: TRBV7-2; size: -; CDR3: CASSLAANSYEQYF; DNA: TGTGCCAGCAGCTTAGCGGCCAACTCCTACGAGCAGTACTTC
D: TRBD1; J: TRBJ1-1; V: TRBV28; size: -; CDR3: CASSYRGIAGSTEAFF; DNA: TGTGCCAGCAGTTACAGGGGGATAGCTGGTAGCACTGAAGCTTTCTTT
D: -; J: TRBJ2-5; V: TRBV6-5; size: -; CDR3: CASRKGYQETQYF; DNA: TGTGCCAGCAGGAAGGGGTACCAAGAGACCCAGTACTTC
D: -; J: TRBJ2-1; V: TRBV7-2; size: -; CDR3: CASSLVGMADNEQFF; DNA: TGTGCCAGCAGCTTAGTTGGCATGGCCGATAATGAGCAGTTCTTC
D: -; J: TRBJ1-4; V: TRBV28; size: -; CDR3: CASSLEAGRADEKLFF; DNA: TGTGCCAGCAGTTTAGAAGCGGGGAGGGCCGATGAAAAACTGTTTTTT
D: TRBD2; J: TRBJ2-7; V: TRBV6-5; size: -; CDR3: CASSAGTSGIYEQYF; DNA: TGTGCCAGCAGCGCCGGGACTAGCGGAATCTACGAGCAGTACTTC
D: -; J: TRBJ1-6; V: TRBV7-9; size: -; CDR3: CASSKDINSPLHF; DNA: TGTGCCAGCAGCAAAGACATCAACTCACCCCTCCACTTT
D: -; J: TRBJ2-1; V: TRBV10-3; size: -; CDR3: CAISGQPSYNEQFF; DNA: TGTGCCATCAGTGGACAGCCCTCCTACAATGAGCAGTTCTTC
D: TRBD1; J: TRBJ2-7; V: TRBV5-1; size: -; CDR3: CASSLRPGGLSYEQYF; DNA: TGCGCCAGCAGCTTGAGGCCAGGGGGCTTATCCTACGAGCAGTACTTC
D: -; J: TRBJ2-5; V: TRBV6-6; size: -; CDR3: CASSPSQETQYF; DNA: TGTGCCAGCAGTCCCTCCCAAGAGACCCAGTACTTC
D: TRBD1; J: TRBJ1-4; V: TRBV7-2; size: -; CDR3: CASSLGQGGEKLFF; DNA: TGTGCCAGCAGCTTGGGACAGGGAGGTGAAAAACTGTTTTTT
D: -; J: TRBJ2-7; V: TRBV7-2; size: -; CDR3: CASSHRRWPYEQYF; DNA: TGTGCCAGCAGCCATCGCCGCTGGCCCTACGAGCAGTACTTC
D: TRBD1; J: TRBJ2-7; V: TRBV19; size: -; CDR3: CASSPGQGSLYEQYF; DNA: TGTGCCAGTAGTCCTGGACAGGGGTCCCTCTACGAGCAGTACTTC
D: TRBD1; J: TRBJ2-3; V: TRBV27; size: -; CDR3: CASSLVGQGEGLGQYF; DNA: TGTGCCAGCAGTTTAGTGGGACAGGGGGAAGGACTTGGGCAGTATTTT